Each of the 7 T cell receptor beta chains below was sequenced from the same sample in a study of T cells in Graves' hyperthyroidism and ophthalmopathy. RNA transcripts served as the template for amplifying TCR beta CDR3 regions. Primed by the HTBI set, a first-round RT-PCR was run on the TCR CDR3. In TCRdb, the multiplex PCR reads were re-called with MiXCR into one record per CDR3 protein. The sample yields nearly 600,000 distinct CDR3 sequences, roughly 14% seen once. The sequencing sample was made of blood. The receptors stem from a woman in her 30s with Graves' hyperthyroidism that later progressed to Graves' ophthalmopathy.

The sample holds many counts of this clonotype. The chain joins TRBV10-3 to TRBJ2-1; TRBD2 might be the D (6 bases). V was shortened by 0 bases and J by 6 bases, with 12 bases between the two germline ends. The CDR3 loop spans 15 amino acids. Looked up from germline, CDR1 is ENHRY and CDR2 is SYGVKD. CDR3 bases: TGTGCCATCAGTGAGTCTAGCGGTGTCACCAATGAGCAGTTCTTC. Translating it yields CAISESSGVTNEQFF.

The chain uses TRBV24-1 and TRBJ2-5; weak D call: TRBD1 (6 bases). The CDR3 spans 15 residues. Germline V gives CDR1 KGHDR, CDR2 SFDVKD. Trimming left V 3 bases short and J 4 bases short, with 14 bases between. CDR3 in DNA: TGTGCCACCAGTGATCGGGACACGTTGGGAGAGACCCAGTACTTC. It yields the protein CATSDRDTLGETQYF.

This clonotype appeared a few times. The rearrangement joins TRBV18 to TRBJ2-1; the match to TRBD2 covers 11 bases. Per germline, CDR1 KGHSH and CDR2 LQKENI. Trimming cost V 6 bases and J 5 bases; bases outside gene matches: 6. This CDR3 comprises 15 residues. Here the CDR3 DNA reads TGTGCCAGCTCCTTGGGACTAGCGGCCGACAATGAGCAGTTCTTC. This translates into CASSLGLAADNEQFF.

This clonotype came up many times. The chain carries TRBV11-2 and TRBJ1-5, with D possibly TRBD1 on 5 matching bases. V shed 3 bases and J shed 2 bases, with 11 bases lying between them. The germline V gene encodes CDR1 SGHAT and CDR2 FQNNGV. The CDR3 extends over 15 amino acids. The CDR3 sequence: CASSLGGFGNQPQHF. CDR3 bases: TGTGCCAGCAGCTTGGGGGGGTTTGGCAATCAGCCCCAGCATTTT.

This clonotype was recorded at least ten times. This chain links TRBV27 with TRBJ1-1; D perhaps matches TRBD1 (6 bases). Trimming shortened V by 5 bases and J by 1 base, and 11 bases separated the two germline ends. Germline V gene data show CDR1 as MNHEY and CDR2 as SMNVEV (reference sequence). There are 14 residues in the CDR3. The CDR3 protein is CASSVQTGNTEAFF. DNA of the CDR3: TGTGCCAGCAGTGTCCAGACAGGGAACACTGAAGCTTTCTTT.

This clonotype came up a few times. The J gene is TRBJ1-2, the V gene TRBV28, with D tentatively TRBD1 (6 bases). Deletions cut 4 bases from V and 8 bases from J, with 11 bases between. CDR1 is MDHEN, CDR2 SYDVKM, per germline. This CDR3 spans 12 amino acids. CDR3 sequence (DNA): TGTGCCAGCAGTTACCCGGGGGCCGGCTACACCTTC. Translated: CASSYPGAGYTF.

The chain carries TRBV20-1 and TRBJ2-5, with 12 bases matching TRBD2. CDR1 and CDR2 from the germline V gene are DFQATT and SNEGSKA (reference sequence). The J segment lost 5 bases and the V segment lost 6 bases, leaving 10 bases of the junction unmatched. CDR3 length: 15 residues. CDR3: CSARLAGASRETQYF. In nucleotides, the CDR3 is TGCAGTGCAAGACTAGCGGGAGCGTCTAGGGAGACCCAGTACTTC.